This TCR beta chain emerged from a study of T cells expressing NK-cell markers. TCRdb reprocessed the 5' RACE reads and reports one entry per CDR3 protein, with no DNA. The sample totals about 180,000 distinct CDR3 sequences; its top ten clones hold 20%. The CDR3 totals 11 residues. From germline, CDR1 is SGDLS and CDR2 YYNGEE. Material: blood T cells: a sorted CD56 or NKG2C T cell subset, CD4+ or CD8+ T cells, or bulk PBMC T cells (not recorded which). This receptor was taken from a man aged 18-75 years in good health. The rearrangement joins TRBV9 to TRBJ1-2. This CDR3 reads CASSDNRGYTF.